The 10 T cell receptor beta chains below all came from one sample that was sequenced in a study of T cells in narcolepsy. Using immunoSEQ multiplex PCR, the repertoire was profiled, and TCRdb retains in-frame clones only, with some absent. The sample shows 20,000 to 25,000 clones, 92% of them seen only once. The sample consisted of CD45RA- memory CD4+ T cells from PBMCs. The origin of the receptors is a human donor with narcolepsy.

This rearrangement joins TRBV11-2 to TRBJ1-2; 11 bases agree with TRBD1. Germline CDR1 SGHAT, CDR2 FQNNGV. The CDR3 is 15 amino acids. V dropped 1 base and J dropped 4; count of bases not matched to a gene: 2. CDR3 protein: CASSLAGTGGYGYTF. DNA of the CDR3: TGTGCCAGCAGCTTAGCCGGGACAGGGGGCTATGGCTACACCTTC.

This rearrangement joins TRBV29-1 to TRBJ2-1; D call uncertain. Germline V gene data show CDR1 as SQVTM and CDR2 as ANQGSEA. The CDR3 consists of 11 residues. V shed 4 bases and J shed 2 bases, with 3 bases lying between them. The CDR3 protein is CSVGAYNEQFF. DNA of the CDR3: TGCAGCGTTGGCGCCTACAATGAGCAGTTCTTC.

The chain couples TRBV18 to TRBJ2-7, with D possibly TRBD1 on 6 matching bases. From germline, CDR1 is KGHSH and CDR2 LQKENI. Trimming removed 6 bases at V and 5 bases at J, with 17 bases between. The CDR3 covers 14 residues. The CDR3 is CASSLQGSRNEQYF. The CDR3 DNA follows: TGTGCCAGCTCGCTACAGGGCTCGAGGAACGAGCAGTACTTC.

V is TRBV5-1 and J is TRBJ1-2; TRBD1 matches 7 bases. Per germline, CDR1 SGHRS and CDR2 YFSETQ. The CDR3 has 14 residues. With V trimmed by 7 bases and J by 2 bases, 8 bases remained unmatched. The CDR3 DNA sequence: TGCGCCAGCCGTCCTGAGGGACAGAACTATGGCTACACCTTC. Amino acids: CASRPEGQNYGYTF.

This rearrangement joins TRBV5-5 to TRBJ2-7, with D possibly being TRBD1 (6 bases). This CDR3 region has 16 residues. The V end lost 0 bases, the J end lost 3 bases, and 16 bases lay between the germline ends. In germline, CDR1 is SGHKS, CDR2 YYEKEE (reference sequence). CDR3 residues: CASSLGPLTGFYEQYF. The CDR3 bases are TGTGCCAGCAGCTTGGGGCCCTTAACAGGGTTCTACGAGCAGTACTTC.

The V gene is TRBV29-1, the J gene TRBJ1-1; D may be TRBD1 (6 bases). Trimming pared 4 bases from V and 4 bases from J, leaving 13 bases between. The CDR3 runs to 13 residues. Germline V gene sequence: CDR1 SQVTM, CDR2 ANQGSEA. CDR3: CSVGGSGATEAFF. The CDR3 DNA reads TGCAGCGTTGGTGGGTCAGGGGCCACTGAAGCTTTCTTT.

This chain links TRBV11-3 with TRBJ2-2, with unresolved D. CDR1 and CDR2 from the germline V gene are SGHNT and YENEEA. The CDR3 is made up of 15 amino acids. Trimming removed 2 bases at V and 4 bases at J, with 11 bases between. In nucleotides, the CDR3 is TGTGCCAGCAGCTTATCACCCCCGGGCACCGGGGAGCTGTTTTTT. Protein: CASSLSPPGTGELFF.

The chain couples TRBV6-4 to TRBJ1-1; no firm D call. Germline lookup yields CDR1 MRHNA and CDR2 SNTAGT. CDR3 length: 14 amino acids. V lost 6 bases and J lost 0, with 11 bases in between. The CDR3 nucleotides are TGTGCCAGCAGACCAGAGGATGTGAACACTGAAGCTTTCTTT. Translating gives CASRPEDVNTEAFF.

About this clone itself: One end of the junction is discordant with germline, which a read error may explain. Other DNA sequences from this sample encode an identical CDR3 as well. This chain joins TRBV7-8 and TRBJ1-1; a possible D gene is TRBD1 (6 bases). This CDR3 spans 13 amino acids. Germline values: CDR1 SGHVS, CDR2 FQNEAQ. CDR3 residues: CASSRRGYTEAFF. The CDR3 coding sequence is TGTGCCAGCAGTCGCAGGGGTTACACTGAAGCTTTTTTT.

V gene TRBV7-9 combines with J gene TRBJ1-1, with 9 bases that match TRBD1. The CDR3 sequence is 13 residues long. CDR1 is SEHNR, CDR2 FQNEAQ, per germline (reference sequence). V lost 5 bases, J lost 7 bases, and 5 bases stayed unmatched. CDR3 loop: CASSNEGQGEAFF. The CDR3 bases are TGTGCCAGCAGCAACGAGGGACAGGGTGAAGCTTTCTTT.